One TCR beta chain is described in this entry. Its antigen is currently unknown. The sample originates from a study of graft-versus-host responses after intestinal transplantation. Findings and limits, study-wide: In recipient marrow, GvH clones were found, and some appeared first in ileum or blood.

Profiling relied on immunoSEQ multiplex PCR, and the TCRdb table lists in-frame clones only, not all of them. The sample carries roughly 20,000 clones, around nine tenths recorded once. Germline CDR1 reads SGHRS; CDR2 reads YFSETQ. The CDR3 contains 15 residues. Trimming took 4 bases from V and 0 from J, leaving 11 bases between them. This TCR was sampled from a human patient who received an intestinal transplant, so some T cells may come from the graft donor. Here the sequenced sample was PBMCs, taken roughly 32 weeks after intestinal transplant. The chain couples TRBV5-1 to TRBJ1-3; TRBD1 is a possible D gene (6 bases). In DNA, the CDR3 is TGCGCCAGCAGCAACACAGGGTACTCTGGAAACACCATATATTTT. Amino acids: CASSNTGYSGNTIYF.